These 18 T cell receptor beta chains originate from one sample sequenced in a study of blood T cell repertoires in COVID-19. Sequencing was performed with immunoSEQ multiplex PCR; in TCRdb, only in-frame clones are kept and a portion is missing. In the table there are 150,000 or so clones, around four fifths of which are singletons. The sequencing sample was made of PBMCs or T cells enriched from blood (not recorded which). The source of these receptors is a woman between 50 and 59 years old who had recovered from COVID-19.

This chain connects TRBV4-2 to TRBJ1-2; TRBD1 matches 8 bases. J was trimmed by 4 bases and V by 3 bases; bases with no gene match: 4. The CDR3 covers 14 residues. Germline values: CDR1 LGHNA, CDR2 YNFKEQ. DNA for the CDR3: TGTGCCAGCAGCCACGAGGGACAGGTCTATGGCTACACCTTC. Amino acid sequence: CASSHEGQVYGYTF.

The chain combines TRBV12-3 or TRBV12-4 with TRBJ2-1; D call uncertain. V lost 2 bases and J 12 bases, leaving 14 bases between the germline ends. This CDR3 has 13 residues. CDR3 DNA sequence: TGTGCCAGCAGTTTAAAGACGGCAGCGTGGCAGTTCTTC. It translates to CASSLKTAAWQFF.

This clone has only a few counts. The chain carries TRBV18 and TRBJ1-2; TRBD1 agrees at 7 bases. The CDR3 consists of 13 residues. CDR1 KGHSH and CDR2 LQKENI come from the germline V gene. V lost 3 bases to trimming and J lost 5 bases; unmatched junction nucleotides: 3. CDR3 bases: TGTGCCAGCTCACCGGGACAGATGTATGGCTACACCTTC. This sequence encodes CASSPGQMYGYTF.

The chain couples TRBV6-5 to TRBJ1-2; D is ambiguous. CDR1 and CDR2 (germline): MNHEY, SVGAGI. V was pared by 2 bases and J by 1 base, with 11 bases between. This CDR3 contains 15 residues. DNA of the CDR3: TGTGCCAGCAGTTACACCCGTGGCCTTAACTATGGCTACACCTTC. It codes for CASSYTRGLNYGYTF.

This chain joins TRBV27 and TRBJ2-5; 8 nucleotides line up with TRBD2. Trimming cost V 6 bases and J 5 bases; bases outside gene matches: 14. Looked up from germline, CDR1 is MNHEY and CDR2 is SMNVEV (reference sequence). The CDR3 length is 16 residues. Here the CDR3 DNA reads TGTGCCAGCAGGAACTTCAGCGGGAGCGGGTTGGAGACCCAGTACTTC. Translating gives CASRNFSGSGLETQYF.

V usage is TRBV10-3 and J usage is TRBJ1-5; D may be TRBD1 (5 bases). CDR3 length equals 17 residues. V shed 0 bases and J shed 5 bases, with 17 bases lying between them. Germline V gene lookup returns CDR1 ENHRY and CDR2 SYGVKD. Here the CDR3 reads CAISESDRQRRDQPQHF. DNA of the CDR3: TGTGCCATCAGTGAGTCGGACCGACAGCGTCGGGATCAGCCCCAGCATTTT.

This sequence joins TRBV10-3 and TRBJ1-4; D unresolved. Germline loops: CDR1 ENHRY, CDR2 SYGVKD. V was pared by 6 bases and J by 8 bases, with 16 bases between. This CDR3 comprises 14 residues. The CDR3 loop is CAISATGSLEKLFF. DNA of the CDR3: TGTGCCATCAGCGCCACGGGGTCCCTGGAAAAACTGTTTTTT.

The V gene is TRBV7-8, the J gene TRBJ2-3; 13 bases align to TRBD2. CDR3 length: 16 amino acids. Losses at the gene ends were 5 bases for V and 1 base for J; bases not matched to a gene: 3. Germline CDR1 SGHVS, CDR2 FQNEAQ. The chain's CDR3 is CASSTSGGGGTDTQYF. In DNA, the CDR3 is TGTGCCAGCAGCACTAGCGGGGGGGGCGGCACAGATACGCAGTATTTT.

This sequence joins TRBV9 and TRBJ1-1, with D possibly matching TRBD1 (5 bases). This CDR3 region has 14 residues. Germline lookup yields CDR1 SGDLS and CDR2 YYNGEE. V dropped 4 bases and J dropped 8 bases, with 18 bases sitting between them. CDR3 in DNA: TGTGCCAGCAGCAGCCAAGGACTAGGGGAGGAAGCTTTCTTT. Protein product: CASSSQGLGEEAFF.

Comments on this clone: Other DNA sequences of this sample code for an identical CDR3. The chain combines TRBV2 with TRBJ1-3, with 8 bases that match TRBD1. The CDR3 sequence is 15 residues long. V lost 5 bases and J lost 0; bases outside the gene matches: 3. Germline V gene data show CDR1 as SNHLY and CDR2 as FYNNEI. The chain's CDR3 is CASSRDRGSGNTIYF. The CDR3 bases are TGTGCCAGCAGTCGTGACAGGGGCTCTGGAAACACCATATATTTT.

The gene calls are TRBV11-2 and TRBJ2-3, with 9 bases lining up with TRBD2. Germline V gives CDR1 SGHAT, CDR2 FQNNGV. The CDR3 runs 14 residues. J was trimmed by 6 bases and V by 3 bases; bases with no gene match: 4. The CDR3 sequence is CASSFAGGPDTQYF. Written as DNA, the CDR3 is TGTGCCAGCAGCTTCGCGGGAGGGCCGGATACGCAGTATTTT.

This clone has only a few counts. This sequence joins TRBV5-6 and TRBJ2-1; D not certain. Trimming took 4 bases from V and 11 from J, leaving 16 bases between them. Germline assignment: CDR1 SGHDT and CDR2 YYEEEE. The CDR3 extends over 13 amino acids. The DNA for the CDR3 is TGTGCCAGCAGCCCTCGCCGCGAGGCGAAGCAGTTCTTC. It encodes CASSPRREAKQFF.

This clone was detected once. The gene calls are TRBV5-4 and TRBJ1-2; D unclear. Germline V gives CDR1 SGHNT, CDR2 YYREEE (reference sequence). V lost 5 bases and J lost 2, with 10 bases in between. There are 13 residues in the CDR3. The CDR3 is CASSDHTNYGYTF. The CDR3 bases are TGTGCCAGCAGTGATCATACAAACTATGGCTACACCTTC.

The chain uses TRBV19 and TRBJ2-2; 8 bases line up with TRBD1. Germline V gives CDR1 LNHDA, CDR2 SQIVND (reference sequence). The J segment lost 5 bases and the V segment lost 4 bases, leaving 6 bases of the junction unmatched. The CDR3 has 15 residues. The CDR3 DNA follows: TGTGCCAGTAGTACCGGCGGGACAGGAACCGGGGAGCTGTTTTTT. Translation gives CASSTGGTGTGELFF. Full variable domain (missing parts from reference TRBV19 and TRBJ2-2): DGGITQSPKYLFRKEGQNVTLSCEQNLNHDAMYWYRQDPGQGLRLIYYSQIVNDFQKGDIAEGYSVSREKKESFPLTVTSAQKNPTAFYLCASSTGGTGTGELFFGEGSRLTVL.

V and J are TRBV10-2 and TRBJ1-4; D gene uncertain. Trimming stripped 7 bases from V and 1 base from J, with 13 bases between. CDR3 size: 15 residues. Germline lookup yields CDR1 WSHSY and CDR2 SAAADI. As DNA, the CDR3 is TGCGCCAGCAAAAGTGTTGGCGGAACTAATGAAAAACTGTTTTTT. Its protein product is CASKSVGGTNEKLFF.

The sample holds a few counts of this clone. The rearrangement joins TRBV7-2 to TRBJ1-2; 7 bases line up with TRBD1. Unmatched junction bases numbered 9, after V lost 4 bases and J lost 7 bases. The CDR3 length is 14 residues. Germline V lookup: CDR1 SGHTA, CDR2 FQGNSA. CDR3 protein: CASSYDRVLAGYTF. The CDR3 nucleotides are TGTGCCAGCAGCTACGACAGGGTTTTGGCTGGCTACACCTTC.

The V gene is TRBV5-6, the J gene TRBJ2-7; D call uncertain. The V end lost 2 bases, the J end lost 6 bases, and 9 bases lay between the germline ends. From germline, CDR1 is SGHDT and CDR2 YYEEEE. The CDR3 is 12 amino acids. The DNA for the CDR3 is TGTGCCAGCAGCTTTCAGCGTATCGAGCAGTACTTC. It is translated as CASSFQRIEQYF. The full variable domain, in which reference TRBV5-6 and TRBJ2-7 provide the parts outside the CDR3, is DAGVTQSPTHLIKTRGQQVTLRCSPKSGHDTVSWYQQALGQGPQFIFQYYEEEERQRGNFPDRFSGHQFPNYSSELNVNALLLGDSALYLCASSFQRIEQYFGPGTRLTVT.

This rearrangement joins TRBV28 to TRBJ1-2; TRBD1 is a possible D gene (6 bases). The CDR3 has 15 amino acids. CDR1 and CDR2 from the germline V gene are MDHEN and SYDVKM. Trimming stripped 3 bases from V and 4 bases from J, with 15 bases between. The CDR3 bases are TGTGCCAGCAGTTTCCCCTCAGGGGCCGGCTATGGCTACACCTTC. It is translated as CASSFPSGAGYGYTF.